The entry that follows covers one T cell receptor (beta chain) sequence. Its antigen remains unidentified. No much larger clone exists at a distance of one base, and base qualities are not known. The sample comes from a study of Ad26.COV2.S vaccination and SARS-CoV-2 variants (dated by TCRdb to about 2021). Regarding the study in general: Donors in the vaccine arm were drawn from COV1001, a multicentre, randomized, double-blind, placebo-controlled phase I-IIa trial testing Ad26.COV2.S in healthy adults. The TCR-sequenced set comprised around 30 samples: about 19 Ad26.COV2.S vaccine recipients, 5 placebo recipients and 8 SARS-CoV-2 convalescent individuals. TCRbeta repertoire sequencing was used to assess the specificity and breadth of SARS-CoV-2-reactive T cell receptors after Ad26.COV2.S vaccination. Participants in the trial were split at random into five groups of five each, receiving low-dose or high-dose Ad26.COV2.S once or twice, or else placebo on both occasions. Dosing of Ad26.COV2.S was intramuscular, at either 5x10^10 or 1x10^11 viral particles, delivered as one shot or as two shots spaced 56 days apart. Investigators remained blinded to trial group allocation during experiments and outcome assessment. The study at large found these results: Vaccine and placebo recipients had comparable non-spike TCR breadth, which fits with the vaccine containing only spike. The authors noted that the TCR breadth and depth analyses may have underestimated total T cell responses. Comparing responses between vaccine doses or regimens was not something the study was powered to do. After vaccination, substantial breadth of spike-specific CD8+ and CD4+ T cell responses was reported. Spike-specific TCR breadth was higher in Ad26.COV2.S recipients than in placebo recipients (P = 0.0014).

The immunoSEQ Assay was used to sequence TCRbeta CDR3 regions. After extraction, genomic DNA underwent amplification by bias-controlled multiplex PCR, followed by high-throughput sequencing. The original methods were these. To quantify the absolute abundance of every unique TCRbeta CDR3 region, sequences were collapsed and filtered. T cell fraction was estimated by normalizing TCRbeta template counts to usable DNA, with usable DNA measured through amplification of reference genes found in all nucleated cells. Repertoire TCRs were annotated as SARS-CoV-2-specific when V gene, CDR3 amino acid sequence and J gene were exactly matched to a known reactive TCR set. The reference SARS-CoV-2 TCR set was obtained from MIRA and was filtered for enrichment in COVID-19-positive ImmuneCODE repertoires, whereby public or cross-reactive TCRs were removed. Using the MIRA antigens, annotated TCRs were further analysed by specific ORF or by position within an ORF. Breadth was defined as annotated unique rearrangements over total unique productive rearrangements; depth was the summed frequency of those rearrangements. Two-sided Wilcoxon rank-sum tests were applied when comparing TCR breadth between groups. TCRdb mirrors the immuneACCESS table, restricted to in-frame sequences. Some clones are absent from its copies; in checked studies, under half trace to an unresolved V gene, and the reason for the others is unknown. V, J and clone size are those of that table, while D and trimming were read from the DNA. The sample table lists roughly 420,000 clones, about 88% of them with a count of one. About 2.7% of the sample rests with the top ten.

Reading the label with the study, this specimen's treatment or condition is: around 19 received Ad26.COV2.S at low or high dose, single or two shots; five or six received placebo; per-sample allocation not given. Repertoires of vaccine and placebo recipients were sequenced from samples collected on day 63 after the first injection. In Cohort 1b, about 27 adults aged 18-55 years were enrolled at a single site in Boston, USA, between 29 July and 7 August 2020. Ad26.COV2.S was a replication-incompetent adenovirus type 26 vector that expressed a prefusion-stabilized SARS-CoV-2 spike protein derived from the original Wuhan strain. Material: peripheral blood, obtained in a trial of Ad26.COV2.S vaccine versus placebo. This clonotype was obtained from a person aged 18-65 years who received the Ad26.COV2.S COVID-19 vaccine or a placebo.

The CDR3 sequence is CASSPARPPLHF. DNA sequence: TGTGCCAGCAGTCCCGCACGCCCACCCCTCCACTTT. The V and J genes are TRBV27 and TRBJ1-6, with the D gene too uncertain to name. Looking up the germline V gene (reference sequence) yields CDR1 MNHEY and CDR2 SMNVEV. From cysteine to phenylalanine, the CDR3 is 12 amino acids long. Only the CDR3 DNA stays, 36 bases, in frame from base 1. V is shortened by 5 bases, J by 11 bases, and the region joining them spans 10 bases.